The sequence of this T cell receptor beta chain was determined in a study of high-grade serous ovarian cancer treatment subgroups. Study as a whole: Samples averaged about 15,000 reads and around 7,600 unique TCR beta rearrangements.

The tumor samples were collected prior to definitive surgery or chemotherapy. This table comes from immunoSEQ multiplex PCR, and its TCRdb copy is limited to in-frame clones, with some not included. In the table there are about 3,000 clones, about 71% of which are singletons. Regarding this clone: The antigen is unknown.

Study conclusions and caveats: TCR clonal relatedness correlated positively with neoantigen level. Different patients shared almost no repertoire; same-patient tumors shared about 0.095 to 0.85.

The V gene's germline CDR1 is LNHDA and CDR2 SQIVND (reference sequence). The CDR3 is 16 residues long. V was pared by 3 bases and J by 1 base, with 15 bases between. The TCR sequence derives from a human donor with high-grade serous ovarian cancer. The V call is TRBV19, the J call TRBJ1-1; tentative D call: TRBD1 (5 bases). The sequenced sample consisted of tumor tissue. The CDR3 spells CASSIKARATNTEAFF. DNA of the CDR3: TGTGCCAGTAGTATTAAGGCCAGGGCGACGAACACTGAAGCTTTCTTT.